This T cell receptor beta chain came from a study of shared clonotypes between healthy human individuals. The CDR3 is 14 residues long. V shed 3 bases and J shed 4 bases, with 13 bases lying between them. CDR1 and CDR2 (germline): SGHAT, FQNNGV. The method was immunoSEQ multiplex PCR; TCRdb's version includes in-frame clones alone and lacks a portion of them. The data contain nearly 1 million clones, 76% of them singletons. The TCR was taken from a young man in good health. The V and J genes are TRBV11-2 and TRBJ2-7; D is perhaps TRBD1 or TRBD2 (5 bases each). The specimen was memory CD4+ T cells sorted from blood. Subset of the sample: CD45RA-negative fraction. CDR3 protein: CASSFERGRYEQYF. In DNA, the CDR3 is TGTGCCAGCAGCTTCGAGAGGGGAAGGTACGAGCAGTACTTC.